The next 22 T cell receptor beta chains were all read from a single sample in a study of blood T cell repertoires in COVID-19. The assay was immunoSEQ multiplex PCR, and TCRdb's table has in-frame clones only and misses some. The data contain approximately 100,000 clones, about 86% of them singletons. The sample consisted of peripheral blood. All receptors derive from a woman older than 75 with active or convalescent COVID-19.

This clone was seen only once. The chain links TRBV28 to TRBJ1-1, with D possibly TRBD1 on 5 matching bases. This CDR3 has 13 residues. Looked up from germline, CDR1 is MDHEN and CDR2 is SYDVKM. The V and J ends lost 6 bases and 1 base respectively, with 9 bases between them. The CDR3 reads CASRSGSNTEAFF. In DNA form, the CDR3 reads TGTGCCAGCAGGTCAGGGTCGAACACTGAAGCTTTCTTT.

The rearrangement links TRBV6-5 to TRBJ1-1; D unresolved. The V gene's germline CDR1 is MNHEY and CDR2 SVGAGI. V was shortened by 0 bases and J by 5 bases, with 7 bases between the two germline ends. The CDR3 contains 13 residues. CDR3 bases: TGTGCCAGCAGTTACTCGCGTGGTACTGAAGCTTTCTTT. Its protein is CASSYSRGTEAFF.

The J gene is TRBJ2-1, the V gene TRBV30, with 11 bases lining up with TRBD2. CDR1 and CDR2 from the germline V gene are GTSNPN and SVGIG (reference sequence). This CDR3 has 23 amino acids. V gave up 3 bases and J gave up 0 bases; unmatched junction bases: 25. Here the CDR3 reads CAWSGPGQGPSGGPRISYNEQFF. As DNA, the CDR3 is TGTGCCTGGAGCGGCCCGGGACAGGGACCTAGCGGGGGGCCGCGAATCTCCTACAATGAGCAGTTCTTC.

This sequence joins TRBV6-5 and TRBJ2-7; TRBD1 aligns across 8 bases. The length of the CDR3 is 15 residues. V gave up 6 bases and J gave up 2 bases; unmatched junction bases: 9. In germline, CDR1 is MNHEY, CDR2 SVGAGI. CDR3 sequence: CASRRTGLGTYEQYF. The DNA of the CDR3 is TGTGCCAGCAGGAGGACAGGGTTGGGAACCTACGAGCAGTACTTC.

This clone has just one count. The J gene is TRBJ2-1, the V gene TRBV15, with TRBD1 matching over 9 bases. The CDR3 consists of 16 residues. Germline-derived CDR1 and CDR2 are LNHNV and YYDKDF (reference sequence). V was clipped by 4 bases and J by 0 bases; unmatched bases: 4. CDR3 DNA sequence: TGTGCCACCAGCACCGGGACAGGGATCTCCTACAATGAGCAGTTCTTC. Its protein product is CATSTGTGISYNEQFF.

The chain links TRBV3-1 (or the pseudogene TRBV3-2) to TRBJ1-6; TRBD1 might be the D (6 bases). V was shortened by 4 bases and J by 3 bases, with 10 bases between the two germline ends. The CDR3 length is 15 residues. CDR1 LGHDT and CDR2 YNNKEL come from the germline V gene (reference sequence). The CDR3 region is CASSRQENYNSPLHF. CDR3 DNA: TGTGCCAGCAGCCGACAGGAGAACTATAATTCACCCCTCCACTTT.

The V and J genes are TRBV6-5 and TRBJ1-1; D is unclear. V was shortened by 2 bases and J by 3 bases, with 13 bases between the two germline ends. In germline, CDR1 is MNHEY, CDR2 SVGAGI. This CDR3 comprises 15 residues. The CDR3 sequence is CASSYGRGTDTEAFF. In DNA, the CDR3 is TGTGCCAGCAGTTACGGCCGGGGAACCGACACTGAAGCTTTCTTT.

The V call is TRBV27, the J call TRBJ1-1, with 9 bases fitting TRBD1. The germline gives CDR1 MNHEY, CDR2 SMNVEV (reference sequence). The CDR3 covers 17 residues. V shed 2 bases and J 4 bases; nucleotides not matched to a gene: 11. CDR3 nucleotide sequence: TGTGCCAGCAGTTTAAGGGGGACAGGGAAGGGCGGCACTGAAGCTTTCTTT. This gives the protein CASSLRGTGKGGTEAFF.

This chain joins TRBV4-1 and TRBJ1-6; weak D call: TRBD1 (6 bases). This CDR3 has 17 residues. V lost 0 bases, J lost 7 bases, and 16 bases lay in between. CDR1 MGHRA and CDR2 YSYEKL come from the germline V gene. CDR3: CASSQDQIPRGNSPLHF. CDR3 sequence (DNA): TGCGCCAGCAGCCAAGATCAAATCCCTAGGGGGAATTCACCCCTCCACTTT.

The chain combines TRBV2 with TRBJ1-1; 7 bases align to TRBD1. The CDR3 runs 13 residues. Losses at the gene ends were 9 bases for V and 0 bases for J; bases not matched to a gene: 4. Germline V gene lookup returns CDR1 SNHLY and CDR2 FYNNEI. CDR3 coding DNA: TGTGCCAGTTACCAGGGGGTGAACACTGAAGCTTTCTTT. It yields the protein CASYQGVNTEAFF. The full variable domain, its missing parts supplied by reference TRBV2 and TRBJ1-1, is EPEVTQTPSHQVTQMGQEVILRCVPISNHLYFYWYRQILGQKVEFLVSFYNNEISEKSEIFDDQFSVERPDGSNFTLKIRSTKLEDSAMYFCASYQGVNTEAFFGQGTRLTVV.

The CDR3 DNA reads TGTGCCAGTAGTGGGCTCCGGGGAACCTACGAGCAGTACTTC. Protein: CASSGLRGTYEQYF. This chain connects TRBV19 to TRBJ2-7, with D perhaps matching TRBD2 (5 bases). Germline assignment: CDR1 LNHDA and CDR2 SQIVND (reference sequence). V was shortened by 5 bases and J by 2 bases, with 13 bases between the two germline ends. The CDR3 covers 14 residues.

This clone was picked up one time. This chain links TRBV3-1 (or the pseudogene TRBV3-2) with TRBJ1-2; 7 bases fit TRBD1. Per the germline V gene, CDR1 is LGHDT and CDR2 is YNNKEL (reference sequence). The CDR3 sequence is 14 residues long. V was clipped by 3 bases and J by 3 bases; unmatched bases: 4. The CDR3 sequence: CASSHNDRDYGYTF. As DNA, the CDR3 is TGTGCCAGCAGCCATAATGACAGGGACTATGGCTACACCTTC.

The chain recombines TRBV29-1 with TRBJ1-5; D gene uncertain. Germline loops: CDR1 SQVTM, CDR2 ANQGSEA. The CDR3 length is 14 residues. V lost 6 bases, J lost 0 bases, and 12 bases lay in between. The CDR3 sequence is CSVIPLDSNQPQHF. CDR3 DNA: TGCAGCGTCATCCCCTTAGATAGCAATCAGCCCCAGCATTTT.

The chain uses TRBV9 and TRBJ1-5; no clear D. CDR1 and CDR2 (germline): SGDLS, YYNGEE. The CDR3 extends over 14 amino acids. V was clipped by 3 bases and J by 7 bases, with 14 bases between them. This chain's CDR3 is CASSGGTRGQPQHF. Written as DNA, the CDR3 is TGTGCCAGCAGCGGGGGAACTCGCGGGCAGCCCCAGCATTTT.

This clone has just a few counts. The chain has TRBV28 and TRBJ2-7, with 7 nucleotides matching TRBD2. The V segment lost 8 bases and the J segment 3 bases; nucleotides outside the gene matches: 7. The CDR3 spans 13 residues. Germline loops: CDR1 MDHEN, CDR2 SYDVKM. The CDR3 reads CASALGGVYEQYF. CDR3 bases: TGTGCCAGCGCCCTGGGGGGGGTCTACGAGCAGTACTTC.

The rearrangement links TRBV4-1 to TRBJ1-5; 8 bases are shared with TRBD1. This CDR3 has 16 amino acids. CDR1 and CDR2 (germline): MGHRA, YSYEKL. The V segment lost 4 bases and the J segment 4 bases; nucleotides outside the gene matches: 9. As DNA, the CDR3 is TGCGCCAGCAGCCCCCACGGGACAGGCGATAATCAGCCCCAGCATTTT. This encodes CASSPHGTGDNQPQHF.

This chain joins TRBV4-1 and TRBJ1-1; a possible D gene is TRBD1 (5 bases). CDR3 length: 20 residues. The V gene's germline CDR1 is MGHRA and CDR2 YSYEKL. Trimming took 2 bases from V and 4 from J, leaving 29 bases between them. The CDR3 region has the DNA TGCGCCAGCAGCCAAACAGGAAAGGGAATGTCATTGGGTATAAGCACTGAAGCTTTCTTT. The encoded protein is CASSQTGKGMSLGISTEAFF.

The chain has TRBV27 and TRBJ1-3; weak D call: TRBD1 (5 bases). Germline V gene lookup returns CDR1 MNHEY and CDR2 SMNVEV (reference sequence). V was clipped by 7 bases and J by 0 bases, with 10 bases between them. CDR3 size: 14 residues. The CDR3 DNA is TGTGCCAGCAACCCAGACAGCTCTGGAAACACCATATATTTT. Amino acids: CASNPDSSGNTIYF.

The chain links TRBV28 to TRBJ1-2; the D gene is possibly TRBD1 (6 bases). The CDR3 covers 14 residues. The germline V gene encodes CDR1 MDHEN and CDR2 SYDVKM. Trimming pared 3 bases from V and 6 bases from J, leaving 14 bases between. For the CDR3, the DNA is TGTGCCAGCAGTTTTCCCCCAGGGGATGATGGCTACACCTTC. It encodes CASSFPPGDDGYTF.

The chain couples TRBV4-2 to TRBJ1-2, with 10 bases identical to TRBD1. Trimming at V came to 2 bases and at J to 7 bases, leaving 7 bases not matched to a gene. Germline V gene data show CDR1 as LGHNA and CDR2 as YNFKEQ. CDR3 length: 15 residues. The CDR3 DNA is TGTGCCAGCAGCCAACTATTGACAGGGGGCATTGGCTACACCTTC. Translating gives CASSQLLTGGIGYTF.

V usage is TRBV20-1 and J usage is TRBJ1-5; D gene ambiguous. Germline-derived CDR1 and CDR2 are DFQATT and SNEGSKA (reference sequence). Trimming shortened V by 3 bases and J by 9 bases, and 15 bases separated the two germline ends. This CDR3 is built from 13 residues. This CDR3 reads CSASAGEGMPQHF. The CDR3 DNA follows: TGCAGTGCTAGTGCGGGAGAGGGTATGCCCCAGCATTTT.

This clone was detected only a few times. This rearrangement joins TRBV7-8 to TRBJ1-1; tentatively, D is TRBD1 (6 bases). The CDR3 sequence is 13 residues long. V was pared by 4 bases and J by 6 bases, with 12 bases between. Germline V CDR1 and CDR2: SGHVS, FQNEAQ. CDR3 amino acids: CASSSNAGAEAFF. Here the CDR3 DNA reads TGTGCCAGCAGCTCGAACGCAGGGGCTGAAGCTTTCTTT.